Detailed here is one T cell receptor beta chain. The sample originates from a study of identical twins. TCRdb called the 5' RACE reads again in MiXCR, with one record for every CDR3 protein. Of approximately 500,000 distinct CDR3 sequences listed, 13% to 15% were seen once; the top ten hold nearly 0.45%. This CDR3 has 15 residues. The V gene end was trimmed by 6 bases and the J gene end by 4 bases; junction bases not matched to a gene: 9. The V gene's germline CDR1 is SGHRS and CDR2 YFSETQ. A further study also used this sample, focusing on yellow fever vaccine responses in identical twins.

Sequences were obtained from CD4+ T cells sorted from blood. The origin of this receptor is a woman in her late teens or twenties in good health. The V gene is TRBV5-1, the J gene TRBJ2-3; 9 bases match TRBD1. CDR3 amino acids: CASTGRTGAADTQYF. The CDR3 coding sequence is TGCGCCAGCACTGGAAGGACAGGGGCCGCAGATACGCAGTATTTT.